A selection of T cell receptor beta chains follows, all from one sample in a study of shared clonotypes between healthy human individuals. Some clones are missing from TCRdb's copy, which holds only in-frame ones; the method was immunoSEQ multiplex PCR. The data contain about 700,000 clones, about 90% of them seen just once; the ten biggest clones take up approximately 22%. The sequenced material came from naive CD8+ T cells sorted from blood. These receptors originate from a man aged 25 to 45 in good health. The CDR3 runs from the conserved cysteine through the conserved F or W. The D gene is left open where the match is weak. A clone size is listed for some rows: how often the clone was seen (once, few, many), or a class if it is expanded.

v_gene: TRBV29-1
j_gene: TRBJ2-6
abundance: NA
d_gene: NA
CDR3nt: TGCAGCGTTGAAATAACAGGGCCTGGGGCCAACGTCCTGACTTTC
CDR3aa: CSVEITGPGANVLTF

v_gene: TRBV10-3
j_gene: TRBJ1-5
abundance: NA
d_gene: NA
CDR3nt: TGTGCCATCAGTGATCTGAAATATAGCAATCAGCCCCAGCATTTT
CDR3aa: CAISDLKYSNQPQHF

v_gene: TRBV6-5
j_gene: TRBJ2-7
abundance: NA
d_gene: TRBD1
CDR3nt: TGTGCCAGTCGGTCGGACAGGAGCTCCTACGAGCAGTACTTC
CDR3aa: CASRSDRSSYEQYF

v_gene: TRBV2
j_gene: TRBJ2-7
abundance: NA
d_gene: NA
CDR3nt: TGTGCCAGCTACGGGGGAGACTGGTACGAGCAGTACTTC
CDR3aa: CASYGGDWYEQYF

v_gene: TRBV5-6
j_gene: TRBJ1-2
abundance: few
d_gene: NA
CDR3nt: TGTGCCAGCAGCTTGGTAACGGGAAACTATGGCTACACCTTC
CDR3aa: CASSLVTGNYGYTF

v_gene: TRBV10-3
j_gene: TRBJ2-7
abundance: NA
d_gene: NA
CDR3nt: TGTGCCATCAATGGGGGGGGCCCCTCCGAGCAGTACTTC
CDR3aa: CAINGGGPSEQYF

v_gene: TRBV28
j_gene: TRBJ2-7
abundance: NA
d_gene: TRBD1
CDR3nt: TGTGCCAGCCGAGACAGGGCCTACGAGCAGTACTTC
CDR3aa: CASRDRAYEQYF

v_gene: TRBV5-4
j_gene: TRBJ2-7
abundance: NA
d_gene: TRBD2
CDR3nt: TGTGCCAGCAGCTTGGGTACTAGCGCGCCCGTCCACGAGCAGTACTTC
CDR3aa: CASSLGTSAPVHEQYF

v_gene: TRBV28
j_gene: TRBJ2-1
abundance: NA
d_gene: NA
CDR3nt: TGTGCCAGCAGTTTGGTCGGGGCCTCCTACAATGAGCAGTTCTTC
CDR3aa: CASSLVGASYNEQFF

v_gene: TRBV27
j_gene: TRBJ2-3
abundance: NA
d_gene: NA
CDR3nt: TGTGCCAGCAGTTTATTTCCAGGGGAAGCGACAGATACGCAGTATTTT
CDR3aa: CASSLFPGEATDTQYF

v_gene: TRBV5-1
j_gene: TRBJ2-5
abundance: NA
d_gene: TRBD1
CDR3nt: TGCGCCAGCAGCTTACGACAGGGCCGACAAGAGACCCAGTACTTC
CDR3aa: CASSLRQGRQETQYF

v_gene: TRBV5-1
j_gene: TRBJ2-7
abundance: NA
d_gene: NA
CDR3nt: TGCGCCAGCAGCCCGGGACTCTACGAGCAGTACTTC
CDR3aa: CASSPGLYEQYF

v_gene: TRBV6-4
j_gene: TRBJ2-1
abundance: NA
d_gene: NA
CDR3nt: TGTGCCAGCAGTGTTGGGCCCTACAATGAGCAGTTCTTC
CDR3aa: CASSVGPYNEQFF

v_gene: TRBV28
j_gene: TRBJ1-2
abundance: NA
d_gene: NA
CDR3nt: TGTGCCAGCAGGGGGATTACAGGGAGCGCCTATGGCTACACCTTC
CDR3aa: CASRGITGSAYGYTF

v_gene: TRBV27
j_gene: TRBJ2-1
abundance: NA
d_gene: TRBD2
CDR3nt: TGTGCCAGCACCGGCGGGAGTAGATACAATGAGCAGTTCTTC
CDR3aa: CASTGGSRYNEQFF

v_gene: TRBV7-2
j_gene: TRBJ1-5
abundance: NA
d_gene: NA
CDR3nt: TGTGCCAGCAGCTTACACGGTAGCAATCAGCCCCAGCATTTT
CDR3aa: CASSLHGSNQPQHF

v_gene: TRBV11-2
j_gene: TRBJ2-1
abundance: once
d_gene: TRBD2
CDR3nt: TGTGCCAGCAGCTTAGAATGGGGACTAGCCCTTGAGCAGTTCTTC
CDR3aa: CASSLEWGLALEQFF

v_gene: TRBV13
j_gene: TRBJ2-7
abundance: NA
d_gene: TRBD2
CDR3nt: TGTGCCAGCAGCTTAGGGGCGGGAGGGACCTACGAGCAGTACTTC
CDR3aa: CASSLGAGGTYEQYF

v_gene: TRBV4-1
j_gene: TRBJ1-3
abundance: NA
d_gene: TRBD1
CDR3nt: TGCGCCAGCAGCCCTCTGGGACAGTCGCGGAACACCATATATTTT
CDR3aa: CASSPLGQSRNTIYF

v_gene: TRBV29-1
j_gene: TRBJ2-5
abundance: NA
d_gene: NA
CDR3nt: TGCAGCGTTGTCGGGGGGCTTGGGGAGACCCAGTACTTC
CDR3aa: CSVVGGLGETQYF

v_gene: TRBV7-9
j_gene: TRBJ1-2
abundance: NA
d_gene: TRBD1
CDR3nt: TGTGCCAGCAGCTTAGGGACAGGGAGCGGCTACACCTTC
CDR3aa: CASSLGTGSGYTF

v_gene: TRBV4-3
j_gene: TRBJ2-7
abundance: NA
d_gene: NA
CDR3nt: TGCGCCAGCAGTCCCTCAATTACAGGGAGCTACGAGCAGTACTTC
CDR3aa: CASSPSITGSYEQYF